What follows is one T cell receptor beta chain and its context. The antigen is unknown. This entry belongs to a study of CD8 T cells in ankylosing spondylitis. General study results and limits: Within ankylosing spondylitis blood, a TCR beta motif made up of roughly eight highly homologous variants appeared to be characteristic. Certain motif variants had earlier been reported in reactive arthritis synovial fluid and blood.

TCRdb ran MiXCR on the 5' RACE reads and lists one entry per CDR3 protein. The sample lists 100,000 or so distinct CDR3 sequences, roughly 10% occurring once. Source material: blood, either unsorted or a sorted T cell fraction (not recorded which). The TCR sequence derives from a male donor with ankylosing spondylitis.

The CDR3 region is CASSPRDSDHEQFF. In DNA form, the CDR3 reads TGTGCCAGCTCACCAAGGGACTCTGACCATGAGCAGTTCTTC. The rearrangement uses TRBV18 and TRBJ2-1, with a weak D call TRBD2 (6 bases). Germline CDR1 reads KGHSH; CDR2 reads LQKENI. The CDR3 runs to 14 residues. Trimming removed 2 bases at V and 8 bases at J, with 13 bases between.